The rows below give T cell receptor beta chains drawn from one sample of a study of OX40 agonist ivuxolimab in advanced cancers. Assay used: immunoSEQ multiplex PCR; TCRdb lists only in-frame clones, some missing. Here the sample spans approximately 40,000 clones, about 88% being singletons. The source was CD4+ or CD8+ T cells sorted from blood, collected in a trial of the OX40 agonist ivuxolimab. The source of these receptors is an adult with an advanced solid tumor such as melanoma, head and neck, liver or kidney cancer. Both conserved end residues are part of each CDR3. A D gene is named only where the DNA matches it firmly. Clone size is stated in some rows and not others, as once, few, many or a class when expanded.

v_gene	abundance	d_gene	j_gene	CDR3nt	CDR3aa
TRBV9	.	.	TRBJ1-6	TGTGCCAGCAGCGTAGCGGGGGTCGGGAATTCACCCCTCCACTTT	CASSVAGVGNSPLHF
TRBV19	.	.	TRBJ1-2	TGTGCCAGTACGCCCGCACACACTTCTAACTATGGCTACACCTTC	CASTPAHTSNYGYTF
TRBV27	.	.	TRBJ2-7	TGTGCCAGCAGTTTCTCCTACGAGCAGTACTTC	CASSFSYEQYF
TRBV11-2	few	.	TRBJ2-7	TGTGCCAGCAGCTCGCTTTCACCACGAGGGATCTACGAGCAGTACTTC	CASSSLSPRGIYEQYF
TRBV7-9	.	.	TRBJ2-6	TGTGCCAGCAGCTTAGGGGGCACCGGGGCCAACGTCCTGACTTTC	CASSLGGTGANVLTF
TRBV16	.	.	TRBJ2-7	TGTGCCAGCAGCCCGGGAGACTCCTACGAGCAGTACTTC	CASSPGDSYEQYF
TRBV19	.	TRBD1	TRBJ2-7	TGTGCCAGTAGCCCGAGCCGGGACAGCTACGAGCAGTACTTC	CASSPSRDSYEQYF
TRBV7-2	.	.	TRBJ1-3	TGTGCCAGCAGCTTCCCCGGAATGCACACCATATATTTT	CASSFPGMHTIYF
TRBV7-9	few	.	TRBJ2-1	TGTGCCAGCAGCTTAGACGAGGAGCAGTTCTTC	CASSLDEEQFF
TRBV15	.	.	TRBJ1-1	TGTGCCACCAGCAGGGCCCTGGGGATGGAGGTGAACACTGAAGCTTTCTTT	CATSRALGMEVNTEAFF